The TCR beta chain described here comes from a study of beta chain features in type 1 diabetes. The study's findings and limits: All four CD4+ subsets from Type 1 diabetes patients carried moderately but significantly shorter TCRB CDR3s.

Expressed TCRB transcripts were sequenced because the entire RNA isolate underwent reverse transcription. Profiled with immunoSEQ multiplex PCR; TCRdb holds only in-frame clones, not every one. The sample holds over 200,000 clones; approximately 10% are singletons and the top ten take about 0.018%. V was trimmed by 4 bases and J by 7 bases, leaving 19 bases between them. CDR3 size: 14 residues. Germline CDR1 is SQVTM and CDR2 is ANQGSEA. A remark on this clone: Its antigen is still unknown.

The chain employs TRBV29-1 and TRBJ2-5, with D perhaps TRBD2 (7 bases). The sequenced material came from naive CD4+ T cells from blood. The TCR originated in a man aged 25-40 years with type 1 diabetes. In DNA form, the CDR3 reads TGCAGCGTTGCCCCGGACCTGGGAGGGGGGACCCAGTACTTC. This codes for CSVAPDLGGGTQYF. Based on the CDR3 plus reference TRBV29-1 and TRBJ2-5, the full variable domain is SAVISQKPSRDICQRGTSLTIQCQVDSQVTMMFWYRQQPGQSLTLIATANQGSEATYESGFVIDKFPISRPNLTFSTLTVSNMSPEDSSIYLCSVAPDLGGGTQYFGPGTRLLVL.